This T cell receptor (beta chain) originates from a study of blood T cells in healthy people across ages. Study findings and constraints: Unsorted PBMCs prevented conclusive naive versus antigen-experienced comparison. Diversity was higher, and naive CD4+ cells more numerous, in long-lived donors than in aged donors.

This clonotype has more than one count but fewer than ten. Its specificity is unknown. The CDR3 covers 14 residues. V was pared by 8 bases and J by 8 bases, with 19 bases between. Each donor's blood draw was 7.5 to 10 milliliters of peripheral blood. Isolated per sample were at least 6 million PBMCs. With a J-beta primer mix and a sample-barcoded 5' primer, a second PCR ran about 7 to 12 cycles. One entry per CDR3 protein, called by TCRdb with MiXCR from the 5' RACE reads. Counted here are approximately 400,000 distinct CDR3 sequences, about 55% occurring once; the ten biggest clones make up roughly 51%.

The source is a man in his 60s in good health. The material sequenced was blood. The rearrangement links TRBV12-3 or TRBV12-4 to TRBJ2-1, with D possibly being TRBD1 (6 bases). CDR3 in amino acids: CASLRDTPRDEQFF. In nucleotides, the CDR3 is TGTGCCAGCCTTCGGGACACGCCCAGAGATGAGCAGTTCTTC.